This T cell receptor (beta chain) came from a study of blood T cell repertoires in COVID-19. The CDR3 is made up of 13 amino acids. V lost 4 bases, J lost 4 bases, and 3 bases stayed unmatched. Germline lookup yields CDR1 LGHDT and CDR2 YNNKEL (reference sequence). Assay used: immunoSEQ multiplex PCR; TCRdb lists only in-frame clones, some missing. Among around 130,000 clones, roughly 80% were seen once, and the ten largest hold 2% to 2.5%. The sample taken for sequencing was PBMCs or T cells enriched from blood (not recorded which). The chain links TRBV3-1 (or the pseudogene TRBV3-2) to TRBJ2-5; 7 positions agree with TRBD2. This receptor was obtained from a man aged 40-49 years with acute COVID-19. The DNA of the CDR3 is TGTGCCAGCAGCCCTAGCGGTGGAGAGACCCAGTACTTC. It translates to CASSPSGGETQYF.